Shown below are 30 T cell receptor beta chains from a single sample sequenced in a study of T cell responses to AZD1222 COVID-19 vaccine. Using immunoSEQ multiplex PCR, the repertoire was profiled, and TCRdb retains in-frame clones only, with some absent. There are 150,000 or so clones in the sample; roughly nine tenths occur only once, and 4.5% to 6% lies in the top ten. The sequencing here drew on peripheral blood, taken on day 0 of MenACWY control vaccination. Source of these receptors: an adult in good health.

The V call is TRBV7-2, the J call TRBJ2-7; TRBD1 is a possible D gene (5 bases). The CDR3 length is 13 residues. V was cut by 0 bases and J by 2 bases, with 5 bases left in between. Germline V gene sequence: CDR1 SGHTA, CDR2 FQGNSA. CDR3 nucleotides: TGTGCCAGCAGCTTAGCGGGGCCCTACGAGCAGTACTTC. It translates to CASSLAGPYEQYF.

CDR3 nucleotides: TGTGCCAGCAGCTTCTATACAGGCATCTCCTACGAGCAGTACTTC. This encodes CASSFYTGISYEQYF. This chain connects TRBV11-2 to TRBJ2-7; D may be TRBD1 (5 bases). CDR1 is SGHAT, CDR2 FQNNGV, per germline. The CDR3 length is 15 residues. V lost 3 bases and J lost 0, with 12 bases in between.

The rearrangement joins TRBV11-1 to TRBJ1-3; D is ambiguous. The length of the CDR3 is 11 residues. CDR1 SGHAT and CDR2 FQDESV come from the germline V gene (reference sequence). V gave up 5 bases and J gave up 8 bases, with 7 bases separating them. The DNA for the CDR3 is TGTGCCAGCAGCCTCCTGGACACCATATATTTT. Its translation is CASSLLDTIYF.

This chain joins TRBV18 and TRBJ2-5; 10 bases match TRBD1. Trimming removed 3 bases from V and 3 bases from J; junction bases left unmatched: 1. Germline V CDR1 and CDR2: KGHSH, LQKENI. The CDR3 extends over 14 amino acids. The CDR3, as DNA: TGTGCCAGCTCACCTGGGACAGGGGAAGAGACCCAGTACTTC. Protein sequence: CASSPGTGEETQYF.

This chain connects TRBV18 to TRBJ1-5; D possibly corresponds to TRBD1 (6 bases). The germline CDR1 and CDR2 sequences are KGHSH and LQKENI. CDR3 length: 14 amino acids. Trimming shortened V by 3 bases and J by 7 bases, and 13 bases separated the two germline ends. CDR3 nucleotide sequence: TGTGCCAGCTCACCTGACGGGGGCGGGCAGCCCCAGCATTTT. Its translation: CASSPDGGGQPQHF.

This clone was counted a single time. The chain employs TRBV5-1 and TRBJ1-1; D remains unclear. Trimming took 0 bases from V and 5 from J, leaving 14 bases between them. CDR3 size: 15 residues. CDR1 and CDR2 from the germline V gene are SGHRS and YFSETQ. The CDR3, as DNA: TGCGCCAGCAGCTTGGGGGATATACCGGGGACTGAAGCTTTCTTT. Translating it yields CASSLGDIPGTEAFF.

The CDR3 DNA follows: TGTGCCATCCGGGACCCGCACGCCGGGGAGCTGTTTTTT. Amino acid sequence: CAIRDPHAGELFF. The gene calls are TRBV7-8 and TRBJ2-2; D possibly matches TRBD1 or TRBD2 (5 bases each). Germline V gene data show CDR1 as SGHVS and CDR2 as FQNEAQ. CDR3 length equals 13 residues. V was shortened by 10 bases and J by 6 bases, with 15 bases between the two germline ends.

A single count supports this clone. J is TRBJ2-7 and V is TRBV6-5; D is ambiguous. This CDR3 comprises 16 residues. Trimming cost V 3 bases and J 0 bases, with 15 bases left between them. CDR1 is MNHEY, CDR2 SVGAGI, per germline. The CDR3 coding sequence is TGTGCCAGCAGTTATGAATCAGGCCTGGTCTCCTACGAGCAGTACTTC. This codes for CASSYESGLVSYEQYF.

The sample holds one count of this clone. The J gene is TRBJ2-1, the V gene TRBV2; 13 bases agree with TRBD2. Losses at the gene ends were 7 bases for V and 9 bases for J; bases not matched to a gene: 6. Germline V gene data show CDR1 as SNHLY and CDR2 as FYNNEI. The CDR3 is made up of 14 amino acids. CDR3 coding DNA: TGTGCCAGCATGCCCGGACTAGCGGGAGTTGAGCAGTTCTTC. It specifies CASMPGLAGVEQFF.

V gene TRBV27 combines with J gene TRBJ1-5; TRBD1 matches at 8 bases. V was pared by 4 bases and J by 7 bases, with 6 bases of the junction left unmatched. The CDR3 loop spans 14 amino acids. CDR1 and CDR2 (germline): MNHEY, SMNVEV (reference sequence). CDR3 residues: CASSSQGAWQPQHF. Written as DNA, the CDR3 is TGTGCCAGCAGTTCTCAGGGGGCTTGGCAGCCCCAGCATTTT.

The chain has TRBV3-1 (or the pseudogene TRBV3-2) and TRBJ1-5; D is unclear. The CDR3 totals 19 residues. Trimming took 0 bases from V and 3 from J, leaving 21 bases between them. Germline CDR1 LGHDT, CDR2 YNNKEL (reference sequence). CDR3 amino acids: CASSQDPRRMRGYNQPQHF. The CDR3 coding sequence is TGTGCCAGCAGCCAAGACCCTAGGAGGATGCGGGGTTACAATCAGCCCCAGCATTTT.

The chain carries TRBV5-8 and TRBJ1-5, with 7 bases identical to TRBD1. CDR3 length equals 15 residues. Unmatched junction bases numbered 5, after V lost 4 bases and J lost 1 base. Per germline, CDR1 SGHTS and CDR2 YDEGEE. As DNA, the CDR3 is TGTGCCAGCAGCCTGACAGGGCTCAGCAATCAGCCCCAGCATTTT. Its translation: CASSLTGLSNQPQHF. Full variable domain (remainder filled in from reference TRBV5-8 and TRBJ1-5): EAGVTQSPTHLIKTRGQQATLRCSPISGHTSVYWYQQALGLGLQFLLWYDEGEERNRGNFPPRFSGRQFPNYSSELNVNALELEDSALYLCASSLTGLSNQPQHFGDGTRLSIL.

CDR3 sequence (DNA): TGTGCCAGCAGCTTAGCGGGACTAGCAGCCTACGAGCAGTACTTC. It is translated as CASSLAGLAAYEQYF. This chain connects TRBV13 to TRBJ2-7, with 9 bases aligning to TRBD2. J lost 2 bases, V lost 1 base, and 3 bases had no gene match. Germline CDR1 reads PRHDT; CDR2 reads FYEKMQ (reference sequence). CDR3 length: 15 residues.

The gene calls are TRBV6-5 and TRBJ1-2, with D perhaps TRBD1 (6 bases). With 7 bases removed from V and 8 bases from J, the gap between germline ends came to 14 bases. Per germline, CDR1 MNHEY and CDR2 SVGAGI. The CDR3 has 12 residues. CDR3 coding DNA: TGTGCCAGCAATACAGGGTCCGTAGGCTACACCTTC. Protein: CASNTGSVGYTF.

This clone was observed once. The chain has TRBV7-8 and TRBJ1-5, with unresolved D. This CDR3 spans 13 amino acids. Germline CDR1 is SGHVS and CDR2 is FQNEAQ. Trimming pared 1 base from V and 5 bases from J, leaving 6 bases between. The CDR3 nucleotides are TGTGCCAGCAGCTTAGGGGATGATCAGCCCCAGCATTTT. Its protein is CASSLGDDQPQHF.

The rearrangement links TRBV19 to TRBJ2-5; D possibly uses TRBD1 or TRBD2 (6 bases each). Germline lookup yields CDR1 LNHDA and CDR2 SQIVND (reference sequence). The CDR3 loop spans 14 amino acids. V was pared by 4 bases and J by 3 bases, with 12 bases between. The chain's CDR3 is CASSSLGGKETQYF. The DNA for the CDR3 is TGTGCCAGTAGTAGCCTCGGGGGCAAAGAGACCCAGTACTTC.

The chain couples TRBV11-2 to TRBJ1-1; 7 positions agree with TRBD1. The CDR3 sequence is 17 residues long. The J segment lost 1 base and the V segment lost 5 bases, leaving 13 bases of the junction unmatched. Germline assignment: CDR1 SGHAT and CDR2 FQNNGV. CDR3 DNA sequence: TGTGCCAGCAGCACCGGAGACAGGGTCTTTACGAACACTGAAGCTTTCTTT. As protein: CASSTGDRVFTNTEAFF.

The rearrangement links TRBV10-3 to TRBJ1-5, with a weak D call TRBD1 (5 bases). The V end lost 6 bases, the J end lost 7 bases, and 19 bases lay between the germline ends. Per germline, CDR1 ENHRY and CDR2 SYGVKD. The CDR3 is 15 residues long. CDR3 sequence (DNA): TGTGCCATCAGCGCACGCGGGGGTGCAGGACAGCCCCAGCATTTT. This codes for CAISARGGAGQPQHF.

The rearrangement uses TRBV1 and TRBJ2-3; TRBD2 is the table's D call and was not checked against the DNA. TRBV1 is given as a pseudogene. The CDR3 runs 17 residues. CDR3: CTSSQVASGRNTDTQYF. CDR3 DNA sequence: TGCACCAGCAGCCAAGTTGCTAGCGGGAGGAATACAGATACGCAGTATTTT.

The CDR3 protein is CASSLNVFAEAFF. CDR3 nucleotide sequence: TGTGCCAGCAGTTTAAACGTATTCGCTGAAGCTTTCTTT. This chain uses TRBV27 with TRBJ1-1; D is uncertain. Trimming shortened V by 2 bases and J by 6 bases, and 10 bases separated the two germline ends. The CDR3 spans 13 residues. The germline V gene encodes CDR1 MNHEY and CDR2 SMNVEV (reference sequence).

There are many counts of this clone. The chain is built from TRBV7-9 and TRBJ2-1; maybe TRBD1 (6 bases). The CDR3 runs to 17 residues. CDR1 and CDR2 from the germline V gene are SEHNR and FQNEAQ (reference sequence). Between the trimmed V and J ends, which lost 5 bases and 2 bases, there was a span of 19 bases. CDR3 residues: CASSAPTGSDTYNEQFF. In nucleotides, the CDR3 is TGTGCCAGCAGCGCCCCAACAGGGTCCGACACCTACAATGAGCAGTTCTTC.

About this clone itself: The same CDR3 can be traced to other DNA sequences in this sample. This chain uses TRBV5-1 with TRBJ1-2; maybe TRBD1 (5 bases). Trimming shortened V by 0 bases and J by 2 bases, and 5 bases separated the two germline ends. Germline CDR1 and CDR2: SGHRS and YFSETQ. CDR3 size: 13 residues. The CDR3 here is CASSLEGNYGYTF. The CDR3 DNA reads TGCGCCAGCAGCTTGGAGGGGAACTATGGCTACACCTTC.

CDR3 DNA: TGTGCCAGTAGCCGGGAGAGGAGTGAAGCTTTCTTT. It encodes CASSRERSEAFF. The J gene is TRBJ1-1, the V gene TRBV19; D gene uncertain. CDR3 length: 12 amino acids. In germline, CDR1 is LNHDA, CDR2 SQIVND (reference sequence). V was pared by 6 bases and J by 7 bases, with 12 bases between.

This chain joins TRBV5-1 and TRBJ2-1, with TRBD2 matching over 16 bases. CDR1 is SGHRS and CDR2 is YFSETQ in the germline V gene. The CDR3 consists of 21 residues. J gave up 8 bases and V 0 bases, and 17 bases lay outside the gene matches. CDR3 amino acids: CASSLATARFGTSGRGDEQFF. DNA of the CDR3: TGCGCCAGCAGCTTGGCGACCGCCCGTTTCGGGACTAGCGGGAGGGGGGATGAGCAGTTCTTC.

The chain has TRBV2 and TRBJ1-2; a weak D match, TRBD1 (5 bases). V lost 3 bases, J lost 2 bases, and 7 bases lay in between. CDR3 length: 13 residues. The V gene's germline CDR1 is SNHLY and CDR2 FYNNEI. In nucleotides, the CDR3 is TGTGCCAGCAGTGAGGAGGGGAACTATGGCTACACCTTC. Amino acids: CASSEEGNYGYTF.

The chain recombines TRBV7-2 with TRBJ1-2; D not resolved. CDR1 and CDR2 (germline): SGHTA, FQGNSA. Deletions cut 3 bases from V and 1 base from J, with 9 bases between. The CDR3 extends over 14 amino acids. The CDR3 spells CASSFPSFNYGYTF. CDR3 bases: TGTGCCAGCAGCTTCCCCAGTTTTAACTATGGCTACACCTTC.

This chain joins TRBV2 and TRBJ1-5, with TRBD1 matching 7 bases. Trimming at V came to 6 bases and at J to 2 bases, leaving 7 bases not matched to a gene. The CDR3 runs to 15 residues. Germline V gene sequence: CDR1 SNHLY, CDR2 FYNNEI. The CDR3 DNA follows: TGTGCCAGCAGGACGCGACAGGGTGGCAATCAGCCCCAGCATTTT. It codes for CASRTRQGGNQPQHF.

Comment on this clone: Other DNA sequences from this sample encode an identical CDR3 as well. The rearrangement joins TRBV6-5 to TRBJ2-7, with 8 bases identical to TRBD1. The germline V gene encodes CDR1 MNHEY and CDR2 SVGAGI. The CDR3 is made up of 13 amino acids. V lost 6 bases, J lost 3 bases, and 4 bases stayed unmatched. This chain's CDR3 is CASSRGQGYEQYV. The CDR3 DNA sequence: TGTGCCAGCAGCCGCGGACAGGGCTACGAGCAGTACGTC.

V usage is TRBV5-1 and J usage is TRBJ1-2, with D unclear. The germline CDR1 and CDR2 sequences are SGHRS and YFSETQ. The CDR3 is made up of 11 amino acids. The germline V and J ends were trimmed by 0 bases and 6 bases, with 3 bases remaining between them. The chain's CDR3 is CASSLDDGYTF. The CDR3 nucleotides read TGCGCCAGCAGCTTGGACGATGGCTACACCTTC.

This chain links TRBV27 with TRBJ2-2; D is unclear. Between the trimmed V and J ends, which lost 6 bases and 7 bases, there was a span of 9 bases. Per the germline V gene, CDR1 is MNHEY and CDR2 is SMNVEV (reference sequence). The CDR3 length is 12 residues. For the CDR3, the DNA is TGTGCCAGCAGCTCCCTAAACGGGGAGCTGTTTTTT. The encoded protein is CASSSLNGELFF.